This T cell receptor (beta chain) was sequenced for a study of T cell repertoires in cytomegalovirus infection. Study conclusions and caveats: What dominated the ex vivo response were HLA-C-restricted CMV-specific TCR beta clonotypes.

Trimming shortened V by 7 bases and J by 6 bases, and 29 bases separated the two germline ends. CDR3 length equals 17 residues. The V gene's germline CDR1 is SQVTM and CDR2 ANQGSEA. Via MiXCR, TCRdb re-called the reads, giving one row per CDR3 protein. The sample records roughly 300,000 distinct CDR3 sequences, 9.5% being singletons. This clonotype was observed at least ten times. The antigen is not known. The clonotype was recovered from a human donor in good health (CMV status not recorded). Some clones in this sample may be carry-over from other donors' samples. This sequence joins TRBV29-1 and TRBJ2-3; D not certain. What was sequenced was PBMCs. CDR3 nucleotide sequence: TGCAGCGCTGGGCCCTGGAAAACAAAGGAGAGGCGCGATACGCAGTATTTT. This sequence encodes CSAGPWKTKERRDTQYF.